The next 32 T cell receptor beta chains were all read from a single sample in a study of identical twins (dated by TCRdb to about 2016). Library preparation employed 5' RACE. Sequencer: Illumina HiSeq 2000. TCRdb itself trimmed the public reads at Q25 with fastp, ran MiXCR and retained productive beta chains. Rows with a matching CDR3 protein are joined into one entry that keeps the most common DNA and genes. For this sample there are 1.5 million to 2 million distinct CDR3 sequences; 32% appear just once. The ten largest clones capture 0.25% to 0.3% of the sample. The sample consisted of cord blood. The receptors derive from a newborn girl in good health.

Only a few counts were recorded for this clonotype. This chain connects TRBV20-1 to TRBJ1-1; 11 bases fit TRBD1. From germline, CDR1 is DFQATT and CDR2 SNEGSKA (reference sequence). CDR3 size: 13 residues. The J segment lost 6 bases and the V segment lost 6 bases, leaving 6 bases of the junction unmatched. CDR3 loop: CSALRTGGAEAFF. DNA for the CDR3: TGCAGTGCACTTCGGACAGGGGGCGCTGAAGCTTTCTTT.

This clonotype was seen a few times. CDR3 in amino acids: CASSQDPSWVPSYEQYF. In DNA form, the CDR3 reads TGCGCCAGCAGCCAAGACCCCAGCTGGGTACCTTCCTACGAGCAGTACTTC. The rearrangement joins TRBV4-1 to TRBJ2-7; D call uncertain. V was cut by 0 bases and J by 1 base, with 16 bases left in between. The CDR3 runs 17 residues. The germline V gene has CDR1 MGHRA and CDR2 YSYEKL.

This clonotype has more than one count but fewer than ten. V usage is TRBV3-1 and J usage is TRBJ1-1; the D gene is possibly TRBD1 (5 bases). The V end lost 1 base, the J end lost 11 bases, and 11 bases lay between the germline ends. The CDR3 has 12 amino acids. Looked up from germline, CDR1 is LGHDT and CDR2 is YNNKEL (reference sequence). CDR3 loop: CASSQARAGAFF. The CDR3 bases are TGTGCCAGCAGCCAAGCCAGGGCTGGGGCTTTCTTT.

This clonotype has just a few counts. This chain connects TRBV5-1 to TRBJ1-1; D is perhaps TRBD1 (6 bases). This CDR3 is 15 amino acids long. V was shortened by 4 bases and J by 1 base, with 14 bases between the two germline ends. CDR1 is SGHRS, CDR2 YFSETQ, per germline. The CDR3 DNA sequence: TGCGCCAGCAGCCCCCAACAGGGCCCGAACACTGAAGCTTTCTTT. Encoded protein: CASSPQQGPNTEAFF.

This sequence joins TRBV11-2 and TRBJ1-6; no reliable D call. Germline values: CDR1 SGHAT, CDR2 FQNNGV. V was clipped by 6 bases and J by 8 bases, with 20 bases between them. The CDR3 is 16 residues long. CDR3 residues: CASRQNSNLWHSPLHF. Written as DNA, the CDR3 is TGTGCCAGCAGGCAAAATTCCAATTTGTGGCATTCACCCCTCCACTTT.

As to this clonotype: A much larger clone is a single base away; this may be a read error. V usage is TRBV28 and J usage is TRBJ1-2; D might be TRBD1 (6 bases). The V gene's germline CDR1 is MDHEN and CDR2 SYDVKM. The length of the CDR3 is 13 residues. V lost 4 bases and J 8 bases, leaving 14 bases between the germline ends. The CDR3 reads CASSSGGQGGYTF. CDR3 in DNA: TGTGCCAGCAGTTCTGGGGGACAAGGAGGCTACACCTTC.

The CDR3 nucleotides are TGTGCCAGCAGTTACTCGAAGGGTTACAAGTACTTC. Amino acids: CASSYSKGYKYF. The J gene is TRBJ2-4, the V gene TRBV6-6; D is unresolved. The V and J ends lost 0 bases and 14 bases respectively, with 11 bases between them. Germline V lookup: CDR1 MNHNY, CDR2 SVGAGI (reference sequence). The CDR3 is made up of 12 amino acids.

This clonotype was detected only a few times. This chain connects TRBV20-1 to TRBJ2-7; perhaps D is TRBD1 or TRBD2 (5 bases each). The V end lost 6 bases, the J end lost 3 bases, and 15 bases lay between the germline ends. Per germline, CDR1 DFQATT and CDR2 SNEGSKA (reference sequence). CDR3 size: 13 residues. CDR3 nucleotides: TGCAGTGCCTTCCGGGACCTCAGCTACGAGCAGTACTTC. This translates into CSAFRDLSYEQYF.

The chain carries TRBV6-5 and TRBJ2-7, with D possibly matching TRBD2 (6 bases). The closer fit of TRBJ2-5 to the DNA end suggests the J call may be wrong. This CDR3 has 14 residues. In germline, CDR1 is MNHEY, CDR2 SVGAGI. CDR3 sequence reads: CASSYIGRWETQYF. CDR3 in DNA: TGTGCCAGCAGTTACATCGGGAGATGGGAGACCCAGTACTTC.

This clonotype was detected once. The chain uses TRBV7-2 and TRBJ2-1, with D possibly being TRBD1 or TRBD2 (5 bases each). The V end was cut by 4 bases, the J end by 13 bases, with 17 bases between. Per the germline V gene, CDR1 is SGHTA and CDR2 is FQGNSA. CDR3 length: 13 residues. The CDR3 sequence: CASSSRTFGTQFF. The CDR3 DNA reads TGTGCCAGCAGCTCAAGGACTTTCGGGACCCAGTTCTTC.

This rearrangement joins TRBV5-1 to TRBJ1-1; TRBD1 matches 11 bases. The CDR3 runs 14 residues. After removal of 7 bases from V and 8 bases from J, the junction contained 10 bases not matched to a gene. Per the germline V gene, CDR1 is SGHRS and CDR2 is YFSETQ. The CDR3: CASGTRTGGSEAFF. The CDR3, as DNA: TGCGCCAGCGGAACCCGGACAGGGGGCTCCGAAGCTTTCTTT.

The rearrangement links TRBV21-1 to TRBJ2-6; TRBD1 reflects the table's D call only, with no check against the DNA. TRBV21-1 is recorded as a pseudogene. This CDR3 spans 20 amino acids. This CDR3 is CASSNWRGFPLSSGANVLTF. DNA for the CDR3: TGTGCCAGCAGCAATTGGAGGGGGTTTCCTCTTAGCTCTGGGGCCAACGTCCTGACTTTC.

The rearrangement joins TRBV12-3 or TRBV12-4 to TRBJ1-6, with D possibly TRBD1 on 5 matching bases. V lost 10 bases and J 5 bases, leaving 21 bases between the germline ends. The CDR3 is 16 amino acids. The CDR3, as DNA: TGTGCCATCCAGCCCGCCAACGGGGCGAATAATTCACCCCTCCACTTT. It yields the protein CAIQPANGANNSPLHF.

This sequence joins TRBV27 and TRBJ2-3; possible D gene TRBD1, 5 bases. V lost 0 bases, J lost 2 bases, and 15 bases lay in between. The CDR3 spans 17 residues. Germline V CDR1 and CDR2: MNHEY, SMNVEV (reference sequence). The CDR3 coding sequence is TGTGCCAGCAGTTTATCCCCGACAGCCTTCTTCACAGATACGCAGTATTTT. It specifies CASSLSPTAFFTDTQYF.

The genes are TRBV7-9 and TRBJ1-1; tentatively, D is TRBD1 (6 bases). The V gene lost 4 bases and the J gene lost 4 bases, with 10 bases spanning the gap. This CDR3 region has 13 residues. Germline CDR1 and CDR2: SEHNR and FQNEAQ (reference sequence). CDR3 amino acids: CASSWTEITEAFF. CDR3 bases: TGTGCCAGCAGCTGGACAGAGATCACTGAAGCTTTCTTT.

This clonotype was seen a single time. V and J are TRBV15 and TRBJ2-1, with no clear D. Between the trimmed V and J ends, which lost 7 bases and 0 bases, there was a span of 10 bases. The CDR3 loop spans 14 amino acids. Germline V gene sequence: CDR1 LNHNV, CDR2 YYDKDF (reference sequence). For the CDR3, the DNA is TGTGCCACCACTCGGCGCGGCTCCTACAATGAGCAGTTCTTC. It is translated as CATTRRGSYNEQFF.

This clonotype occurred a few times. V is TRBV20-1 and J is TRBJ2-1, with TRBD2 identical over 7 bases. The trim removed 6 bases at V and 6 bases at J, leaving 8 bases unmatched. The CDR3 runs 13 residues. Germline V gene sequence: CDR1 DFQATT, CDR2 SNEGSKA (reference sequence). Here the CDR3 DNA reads TGCAGTGCAACACTGGGACTACTCAATGAGCAGTTCTTC. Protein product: CSATLGLLNEQFF.

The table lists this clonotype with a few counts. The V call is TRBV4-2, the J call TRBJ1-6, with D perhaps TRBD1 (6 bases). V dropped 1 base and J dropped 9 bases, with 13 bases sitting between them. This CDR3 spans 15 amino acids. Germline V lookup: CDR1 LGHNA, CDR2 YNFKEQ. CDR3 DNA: TGTGCCAGCAGCCAAGTCCAGGGGCGGGCTTCACCCCTCCACTTT. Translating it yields CASSQVQGRASPLHF.

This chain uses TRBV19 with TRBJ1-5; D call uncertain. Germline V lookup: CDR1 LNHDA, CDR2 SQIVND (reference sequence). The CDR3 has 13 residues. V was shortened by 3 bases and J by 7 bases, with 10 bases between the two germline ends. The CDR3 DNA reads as TGTGCCAGTAGTATTGAGGGAGGCCAGCCCCAGCATTTT. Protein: CASSIEGGQPQHF.

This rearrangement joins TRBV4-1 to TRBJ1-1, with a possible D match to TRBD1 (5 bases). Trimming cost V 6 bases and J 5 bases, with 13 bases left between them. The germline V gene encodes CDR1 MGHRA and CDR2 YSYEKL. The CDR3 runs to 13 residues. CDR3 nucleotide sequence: TGCGCCAGCAGGGGCTGGGGCCGGACTGAAGCTTTCTTT. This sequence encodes CASRGWGRTEAFF.

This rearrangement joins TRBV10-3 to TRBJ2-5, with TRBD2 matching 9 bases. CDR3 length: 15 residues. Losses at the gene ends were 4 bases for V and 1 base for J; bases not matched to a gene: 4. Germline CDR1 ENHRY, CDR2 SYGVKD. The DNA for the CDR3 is TGTGCCATCAGTGCGGCTAGCGGGGTCCAAGAGACCCAGTACTTC. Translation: CAISAASGVQETQYF.

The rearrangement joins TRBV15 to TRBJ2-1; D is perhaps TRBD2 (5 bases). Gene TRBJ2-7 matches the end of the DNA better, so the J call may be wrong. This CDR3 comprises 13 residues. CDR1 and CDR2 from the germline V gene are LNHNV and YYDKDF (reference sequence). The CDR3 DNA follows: TGTGCCACCAGTGGCCCGGGAAGGGAGTTGCAGTACTTC. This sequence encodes CATSGPGRELQYF.

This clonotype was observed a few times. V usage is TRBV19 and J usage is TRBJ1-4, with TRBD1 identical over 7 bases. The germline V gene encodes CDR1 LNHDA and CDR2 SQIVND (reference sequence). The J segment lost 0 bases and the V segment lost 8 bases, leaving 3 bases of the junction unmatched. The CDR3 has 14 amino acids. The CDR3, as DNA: TGTGCCAGTGCGACAGGGACAACTAATGAAAAACTGTTTTTT. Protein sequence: CASATGTTNEKLFF.

The CDR3 region has the DNA TGCAGCGTTGGGCCTATGACAGGGGGCTACGAGCAGTACTTC. Protein product: CSVGPMTGGYEQYF. The chain couples TRBV29-1 to TRBJ2-7; 9 nucleotides line up with TRBD1. The CDR3 length is 14 residues. The V segment lost 4 bases and the J segment 3 bases; nucleotides outside the gene matches: 7. CDR1 is SQVTM, CDR2 ANQGSEA, per germline.

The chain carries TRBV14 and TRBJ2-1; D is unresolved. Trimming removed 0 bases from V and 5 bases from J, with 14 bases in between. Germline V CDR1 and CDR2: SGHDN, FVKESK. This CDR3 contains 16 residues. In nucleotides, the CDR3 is TGTGCCAGCAGCCAAGAGTACGGCACCTATAACAATGAGCAGTTCTTC. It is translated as CASSQEYGTYNNEQFF.

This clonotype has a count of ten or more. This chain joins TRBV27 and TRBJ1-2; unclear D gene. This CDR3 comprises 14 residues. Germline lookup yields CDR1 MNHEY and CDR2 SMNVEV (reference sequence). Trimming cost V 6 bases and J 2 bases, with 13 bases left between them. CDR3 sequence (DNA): TGTGCCAGCAGCTGGCGACAAGGCAACTATGGCTACACCTTC. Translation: CASSWRQGNYGYTF.

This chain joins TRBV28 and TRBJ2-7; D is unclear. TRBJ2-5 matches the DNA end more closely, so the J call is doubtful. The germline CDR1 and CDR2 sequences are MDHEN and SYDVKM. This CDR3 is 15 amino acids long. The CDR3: CASSFPGLVGETQYF. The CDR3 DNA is TGTGCCAGCAGTTTTCCTGGGTTGGTTGGGGAGACCCAGTACTTC.

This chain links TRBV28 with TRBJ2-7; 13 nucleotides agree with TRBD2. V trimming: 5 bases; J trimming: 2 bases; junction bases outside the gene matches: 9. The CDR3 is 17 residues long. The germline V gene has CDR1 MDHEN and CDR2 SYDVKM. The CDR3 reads CASSGLAGVKGPYEQYF. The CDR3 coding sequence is TGTGCCAGCAGTGGACTAGCGGGAGTGAAGGGGCCCTACGAGCAGTACTTC. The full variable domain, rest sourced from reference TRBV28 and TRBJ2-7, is DVKVTQSSRYLVKRTGEKVFLECVQDMDHENMFWYRQDPGLGLRLIYFSYDVKMKEKGDIPEGYSVSREKKERFSLILESASTNQTSMYLCASSGLAGVKGPYEQYFGPGTRLTVT.

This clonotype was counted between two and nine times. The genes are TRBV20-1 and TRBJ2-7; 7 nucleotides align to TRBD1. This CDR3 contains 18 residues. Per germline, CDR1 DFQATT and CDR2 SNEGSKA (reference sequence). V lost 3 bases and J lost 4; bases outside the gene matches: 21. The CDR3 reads CSARDLTGNYPSPYEQYF. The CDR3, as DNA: TGCAGTGCTAGGGACCTGACAGGGAATTACCCCTCACCATACGAGCAGTACTTC.

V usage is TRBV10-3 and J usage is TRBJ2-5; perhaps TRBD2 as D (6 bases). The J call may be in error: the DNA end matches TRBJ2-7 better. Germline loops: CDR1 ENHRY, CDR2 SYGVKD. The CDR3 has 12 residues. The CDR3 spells CAISGLDYEQYF. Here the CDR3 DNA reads TGTGCCATCAGTGGACTAGACTACGAGCAGTACTTC.

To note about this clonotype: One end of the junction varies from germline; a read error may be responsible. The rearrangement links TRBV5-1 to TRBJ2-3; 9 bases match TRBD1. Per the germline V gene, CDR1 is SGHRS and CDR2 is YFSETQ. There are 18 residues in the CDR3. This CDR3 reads CASSRDRATFPSTDTQYF. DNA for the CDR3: TGTGCCAGCAGCCGGGACAGGGCGACTTTCCCTAGCACAGATACGCAGTATTTT.

The CDR3 here is CASSEQDRGAHNEQYF. The DNA of the CDR3 is TGTGCCAGCAGTGAACAGGACAGGGGGGCTCACAATGAGCAGTACTTC. The chain carries TRBV25-1 and TRBJ2-7; 10 nucleotides line up with TRBD1. The junction had 11 bases not matched to a gene; V was cut back by 2 bases and J by 7 bases. CDR1 and CDR2 from the germline V gene are MGHDK and SYGVNS. The CDR3 loop spans 16 amino acids.